The source of this T cell receptor beta chain is a study of vaccination effects on CD4 cells after COVID-19. Study-wide context: Participants were vaccinated with two doses of either the BNT162b2 or mRNA-1273 vaccine. The study, taken as a whole, reports: Clones of infection and vaccine origin contracted markedly late after vaccination.

CDR1 is LGHNA, CDR2 YSLEER, per germline. CDR3 length: 16 amino acids. The V and J ends lost 4 bases and 2 bases, in that order; junction bases with no gene match: 7. The method was immunoSEQ multiplex PCR; TCRdb's version includes in-frame clones alone and lacks a portion of them. Of around 45,000 clones in the sample, roughly four fifths were seen once. This clone appeared once. Its antigen is unknown. After expansion with viral peptide pools in the ViraFEST assay, antigen-specific CD4+ T cells were sequenced. When around 9 days of culture had elapsed, CD4+ T cells were isolated. Among the vaccine recipients, none had a prior SARS-CoV-2 infection, and nucleocapsid antibodies were negative.

This material consisted of CD4+ T cells from PBMCs cultured with SARS-CoV-2 spike peptides, taken before COVID-19 vaccination. The J gene is TRBJ2-5, the V gene TRBV4-3, with 10 bases that match TRBD2. This clonotype originated in a human donor who received a COVID-19 vaccine. CDR3 sequence: CASSLQLAGEQETQYF. CDR3 DNA sequence: TGCGCCAGCAGCCTGCAGCTAGCGGGGGAGCAAGAGACCCAGTACTTC.